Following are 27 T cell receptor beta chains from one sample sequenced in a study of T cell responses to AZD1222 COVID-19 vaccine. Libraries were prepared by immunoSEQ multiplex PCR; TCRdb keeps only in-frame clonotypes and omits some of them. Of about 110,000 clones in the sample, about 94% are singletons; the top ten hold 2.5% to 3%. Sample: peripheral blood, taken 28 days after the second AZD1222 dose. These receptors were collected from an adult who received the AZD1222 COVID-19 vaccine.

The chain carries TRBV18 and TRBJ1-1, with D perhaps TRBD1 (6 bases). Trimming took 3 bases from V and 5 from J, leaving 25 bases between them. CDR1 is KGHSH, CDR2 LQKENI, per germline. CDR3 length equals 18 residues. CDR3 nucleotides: TGTGCCAGCTCACCCATATCCCCAATTTTCCAGGGGTATACTGAAGCTTTCTTT. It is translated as CASSPISPIFQGYTEAFF.

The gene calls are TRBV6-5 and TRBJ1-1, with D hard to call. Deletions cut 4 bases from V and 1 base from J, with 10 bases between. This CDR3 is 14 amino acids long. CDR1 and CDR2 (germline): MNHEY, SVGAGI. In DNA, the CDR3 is TGTGCCAGCAGTTTCACCAGAAAGAACACTGAAGCTTTCTTT. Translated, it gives CASSFTRKNTEAFF.

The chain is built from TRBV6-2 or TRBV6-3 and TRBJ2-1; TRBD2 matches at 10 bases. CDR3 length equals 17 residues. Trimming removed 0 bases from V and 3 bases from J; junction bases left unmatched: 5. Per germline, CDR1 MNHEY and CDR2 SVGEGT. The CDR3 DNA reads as TGTGCCAGCAGTTACTCCCCCCTAGCGGGAGTCTACAATGAGCAGTTCTTC. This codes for CASSYSPLAGVYNEQFF.

In nucleotides, the CDR3 is TGTGCCAGCAGTTTTAGACGGTACGGGTACATGAACACTGAAGCTTTCTTT. Amino acid sequence: CASSFRRYGYMNTEAFF. This chain joins TRBV28 and TRBJ1-1; D not resolved. Trimming stripped 3 bases from V and 0 bases from J, with 17 bases between. CDR1 is MDHEN and CDR2 is SYDVKM in the germline V gene. This CDR3 region has 17 residues.

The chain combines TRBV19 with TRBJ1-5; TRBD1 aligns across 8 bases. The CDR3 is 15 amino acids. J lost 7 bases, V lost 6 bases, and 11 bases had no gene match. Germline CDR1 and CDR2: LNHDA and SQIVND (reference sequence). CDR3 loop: CASRKLTGGDQPQHF. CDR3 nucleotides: TGTGCCAGTAGAAAACTTACAGGGGGAGACCAGCCCCAGCATTTT.

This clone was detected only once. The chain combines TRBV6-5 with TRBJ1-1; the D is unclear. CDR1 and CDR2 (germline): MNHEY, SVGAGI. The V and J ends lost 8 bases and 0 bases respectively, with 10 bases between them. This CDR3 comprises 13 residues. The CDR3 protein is CASLVPMNTEAFF. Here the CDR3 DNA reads TGTGCCAGCTTGGTCCCCATGAACACTGAAGCTTTCTTT.

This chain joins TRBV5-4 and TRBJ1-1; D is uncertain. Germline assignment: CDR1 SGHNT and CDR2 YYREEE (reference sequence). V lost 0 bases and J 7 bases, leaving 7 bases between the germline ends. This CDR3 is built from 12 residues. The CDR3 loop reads CASSLERSEAFF. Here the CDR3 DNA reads TGTGCCAGCAGCTTGGAAAGGAGTGAAGCTTTCTTT.

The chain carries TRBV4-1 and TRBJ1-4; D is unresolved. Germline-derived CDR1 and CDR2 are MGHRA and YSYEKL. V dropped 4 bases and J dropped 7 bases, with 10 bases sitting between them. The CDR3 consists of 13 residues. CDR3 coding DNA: TGCGCCAGCAGCCTTCAAGTGGGTGAAAAACTGTTTTTT. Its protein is CASSLQVGEKLFF.

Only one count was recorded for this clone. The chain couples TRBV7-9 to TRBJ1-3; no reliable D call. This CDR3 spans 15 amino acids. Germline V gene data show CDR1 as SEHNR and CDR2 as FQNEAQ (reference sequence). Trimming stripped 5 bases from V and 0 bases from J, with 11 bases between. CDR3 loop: CASSDHMFSGNTIYF. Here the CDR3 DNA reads TGTGCCAGCAGCGACCACATGTTCTCTGGAAACACCATATATTTT.

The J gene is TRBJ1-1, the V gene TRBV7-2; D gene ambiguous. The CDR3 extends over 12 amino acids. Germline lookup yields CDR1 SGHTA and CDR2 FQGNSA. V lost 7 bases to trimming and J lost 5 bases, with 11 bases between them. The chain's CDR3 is CASTRFPTEAFF. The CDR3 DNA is TGTGCCAGCACCCGTTTCCCGACTGAAGCTTTCTTT. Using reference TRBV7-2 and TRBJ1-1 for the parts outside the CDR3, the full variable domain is GAGVSQSPSNKVTEKGKDVELRCDPISGHTALYWYRQSLGQGLEFLIYFQGNSAPDKSGLPSDRFSAERTGGSVSTLTIQRTQQEDSAVYLCASTRFPTEAFFGQGTRLTVV.

This chain's CDR3 is CAISPTSGGGNEQFF. The CDR3 DNA reads TGTGCCATCAGCCCGACTAGCGGGGGCGGGAATGAGCAGTTCTTC. The chain has TRBV10-3 and TRBJ2-1; 12 bases line up with TRBD2. CDR3 length: 15 amino acids. Germline lookup yields CDR1 ENHRY and CDR2 SYGVKD. The V gene end was trimmed by 6 bases and the J gene end by 7 bases; junction bases not matched to a gene: 7.

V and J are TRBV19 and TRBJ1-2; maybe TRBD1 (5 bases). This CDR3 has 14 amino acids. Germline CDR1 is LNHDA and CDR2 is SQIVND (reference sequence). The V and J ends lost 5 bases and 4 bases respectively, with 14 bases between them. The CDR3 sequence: CASSLDIQVYGYTF. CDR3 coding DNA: TGTGCCAGTAGTCTGGACATCCAGGTCTATGGCTACACCTTC.

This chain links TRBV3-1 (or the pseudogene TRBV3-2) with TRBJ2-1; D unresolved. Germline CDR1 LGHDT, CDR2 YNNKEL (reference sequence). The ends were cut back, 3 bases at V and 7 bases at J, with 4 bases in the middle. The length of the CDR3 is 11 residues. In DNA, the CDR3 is TGTGCCAGCAGCCAGTGGAATGAGCAGTTCTTC. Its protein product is CASSQWNEQFF.

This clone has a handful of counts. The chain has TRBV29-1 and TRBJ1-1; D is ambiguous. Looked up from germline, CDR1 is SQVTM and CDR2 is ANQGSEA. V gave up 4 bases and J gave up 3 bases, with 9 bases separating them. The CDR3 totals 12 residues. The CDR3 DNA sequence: TGCAGCGTTGGTCACGGAGACACTGAAGCTTTCTTT. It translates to CSVGHGDTEAFF.

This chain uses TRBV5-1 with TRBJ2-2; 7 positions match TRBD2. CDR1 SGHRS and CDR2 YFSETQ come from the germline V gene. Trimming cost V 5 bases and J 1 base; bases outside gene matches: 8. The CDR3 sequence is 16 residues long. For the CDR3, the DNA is TGCGCCAGCAGTTCACTAGCGACTGTGAACACCGGGGAGCTGTTTTTT. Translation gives CASSSLATVNTGELFF. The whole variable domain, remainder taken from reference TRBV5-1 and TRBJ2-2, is KAGVTQTPRYLIKTRGQQVTLSCSPISGHRSVSWYQQTPGQGLQFLFEYFSETQRNKGNFPGRFSGRQFSNSRSEMNVSTLELGDSALYLCASSSLATVNTGELFFGEGSRLTVL.

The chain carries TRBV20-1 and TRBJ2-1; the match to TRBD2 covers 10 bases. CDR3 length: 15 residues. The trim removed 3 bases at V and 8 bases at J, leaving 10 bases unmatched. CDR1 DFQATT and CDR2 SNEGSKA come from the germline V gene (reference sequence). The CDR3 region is CSASSRLAGIHEQFF. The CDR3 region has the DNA TGCAGTGCTAGTTCCAGACTAGCGGGTATCCATGAGCAGTTCTTC.

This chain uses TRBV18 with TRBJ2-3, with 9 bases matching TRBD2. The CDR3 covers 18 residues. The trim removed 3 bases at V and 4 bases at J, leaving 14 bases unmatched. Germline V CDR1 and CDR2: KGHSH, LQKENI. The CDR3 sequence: CASSPLRGLAGRADTQYF. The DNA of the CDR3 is TGTGCCAGCTCACCGCTTCGCGGGCTAGCGGGACGCGCAGATACGCAGTATTTT. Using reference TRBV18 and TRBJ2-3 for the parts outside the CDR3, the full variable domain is NAGVMQNPRHLVRRRGQEARLRCSPMKGHSHVYWYRQLPEEGLKFMVYLQKENIIDESGMPKERFSAEFPKEGPSILRIQQVVRGDSAAYFCASSPLRGLAGRADTQYFGPGTRLTVL.

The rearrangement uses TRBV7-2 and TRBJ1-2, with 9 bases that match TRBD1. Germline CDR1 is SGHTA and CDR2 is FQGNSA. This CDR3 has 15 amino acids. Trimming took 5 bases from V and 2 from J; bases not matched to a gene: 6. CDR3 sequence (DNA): TGTGCCAGCAGCCTCGGGACAGGGAAGAACTATGGCTACACCTTC. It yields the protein CASSLGTGKNYGYTF.

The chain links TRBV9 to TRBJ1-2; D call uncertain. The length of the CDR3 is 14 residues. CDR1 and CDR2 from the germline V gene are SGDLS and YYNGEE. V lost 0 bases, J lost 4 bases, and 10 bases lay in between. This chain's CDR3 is CASSVAEESYGYTF. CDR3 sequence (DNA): TGTGCCAGCAGCGTAGCTGAAGAGTCCTATGGCTACACCTTC.

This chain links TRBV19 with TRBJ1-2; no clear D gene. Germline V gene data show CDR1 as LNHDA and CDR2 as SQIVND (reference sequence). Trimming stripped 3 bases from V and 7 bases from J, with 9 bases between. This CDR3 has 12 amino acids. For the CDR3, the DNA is TGTGCCAGTAGTATGAAAGGGAGTGGCTACACCTTC. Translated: CASSMKGSGYTF.

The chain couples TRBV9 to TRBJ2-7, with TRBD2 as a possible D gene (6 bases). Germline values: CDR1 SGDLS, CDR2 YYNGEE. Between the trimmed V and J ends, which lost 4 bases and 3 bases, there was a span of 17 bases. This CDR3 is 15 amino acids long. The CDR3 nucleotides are TGTGCCAGCAGCCCGGAGGGGATTCCCTTCTACGAGCAGTACTTC. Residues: CASSPEGIPFYEQYF. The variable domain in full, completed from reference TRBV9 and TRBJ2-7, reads DSGVTQTPKHLITATGQRVTLRCSPRSGDLSVYWYQQSLDQGLQFLIQYYNGEERAKGNILERFSAQQFPDLHSELNLSSLELGDSALYFCASSPEGIPFYEQYFGPGTRLTVT.

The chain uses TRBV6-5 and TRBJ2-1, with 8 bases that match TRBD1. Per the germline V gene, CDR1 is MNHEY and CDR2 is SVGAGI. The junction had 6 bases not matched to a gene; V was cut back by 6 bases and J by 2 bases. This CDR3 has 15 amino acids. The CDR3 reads CASRRGQGAYNEQFF. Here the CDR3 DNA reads TGTGCCAGCAGGCGTGGACAGGGTGCCTACAATGAGCAGTTCTTC.

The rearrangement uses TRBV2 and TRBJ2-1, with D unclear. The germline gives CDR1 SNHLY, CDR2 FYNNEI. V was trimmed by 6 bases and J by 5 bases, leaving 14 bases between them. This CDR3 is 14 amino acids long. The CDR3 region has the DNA TGTGCCAGCAGCCACAGACCCTTACACAATGAGCAGTTCTTC. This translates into CASSHRPLHNEQFF.

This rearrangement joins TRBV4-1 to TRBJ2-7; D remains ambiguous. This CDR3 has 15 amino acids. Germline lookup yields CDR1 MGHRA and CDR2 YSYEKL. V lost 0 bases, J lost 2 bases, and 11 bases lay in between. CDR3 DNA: TGCGCCAGCAGCCAAGAGGACGAACTGACCTACGAGCAGTACTTC. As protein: CASSQEDELTYEQYF.

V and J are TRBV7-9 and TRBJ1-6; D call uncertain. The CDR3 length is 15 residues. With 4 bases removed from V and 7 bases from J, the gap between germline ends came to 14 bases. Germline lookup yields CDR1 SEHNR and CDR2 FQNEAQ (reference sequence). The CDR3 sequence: CASSSRTFPNSPLHF. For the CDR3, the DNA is TGTGCCAGCAGCTCAAGAACATTTCCGAATTCACCCCTCCACTTT.

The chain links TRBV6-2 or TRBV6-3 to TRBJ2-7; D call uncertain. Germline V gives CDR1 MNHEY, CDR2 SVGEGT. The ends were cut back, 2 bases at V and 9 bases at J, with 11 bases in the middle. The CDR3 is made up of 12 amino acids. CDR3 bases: TGTGCCAGCAGTTACCGGGCAGTTTCGCAGTACTTC. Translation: CASSYRAVSQYF.

For the CDR3, the DNA is TGCGCCAGCAGGGGGGGACTAGCGGGAGACCACGAGCAGTACTTC. As protein: CASRGGLAGDHEQYF. The genes are TRBV5-1 and TRBJ2-7; 14 bases are shared with TRBD2. Germline loops: CDR1 SGHRS, CDR2 YFSETQ. V shed 5 bases, J shed 5 bases, and the junction held 6 bases outside the gene matches. The CDR3 consists of 15 residues.